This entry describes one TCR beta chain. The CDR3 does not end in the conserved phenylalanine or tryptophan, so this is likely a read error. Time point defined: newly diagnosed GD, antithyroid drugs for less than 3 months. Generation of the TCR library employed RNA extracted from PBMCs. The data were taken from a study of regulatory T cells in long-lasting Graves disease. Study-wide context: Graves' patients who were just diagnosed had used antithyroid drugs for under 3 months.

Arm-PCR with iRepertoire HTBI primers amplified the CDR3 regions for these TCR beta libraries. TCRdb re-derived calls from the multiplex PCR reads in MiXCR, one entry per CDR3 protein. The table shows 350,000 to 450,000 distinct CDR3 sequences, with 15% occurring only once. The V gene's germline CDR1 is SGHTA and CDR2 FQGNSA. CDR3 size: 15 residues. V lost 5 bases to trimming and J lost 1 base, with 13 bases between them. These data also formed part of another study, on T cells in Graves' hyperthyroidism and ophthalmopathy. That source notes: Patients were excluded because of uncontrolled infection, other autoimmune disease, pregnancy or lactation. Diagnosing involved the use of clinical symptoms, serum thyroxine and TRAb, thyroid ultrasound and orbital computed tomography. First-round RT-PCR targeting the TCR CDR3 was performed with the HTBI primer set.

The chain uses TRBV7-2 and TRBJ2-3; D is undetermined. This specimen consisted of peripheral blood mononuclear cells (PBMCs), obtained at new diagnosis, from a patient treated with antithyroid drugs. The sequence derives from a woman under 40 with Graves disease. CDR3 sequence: CASSPSGGGTDTQYY. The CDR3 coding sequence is TGTGCCAGCAGCCCCAGTGGTGGAGGCACAGATACGCAGTATTAT.